The 32 T cell receptor beta chains listed next were all sequenced from one sample in a study of blood T cell repertoires in COVID-19. Data came from immunoSEQ multiplex PCR; TCRdb stores just in-frame clones and leaves some out. The sample holds some 22,000 clones, roughly 83% seen once. The sample was peripheral blood. The receptors come from a man in his 70s with acute or convalescent COVID-19.

This chain uses TRBV7-2 with TRBJ1-5; D remains unclear. The V gene lost 1 base and the J gene lost 1 base, with 8 bases spanning the gap. CDR1 and CDR2 from the germline V gene are SGHTA and FQGNSA. The CDR3 has 15 residues. DNA of the CDR3: TGTGCCAGCAGCTTAGAGTCACTAAGCAATCAGCCCCAGCATTTT. Encoded protein: CASSLESLSNQPQHF.

The V gene is TRBV28, the J gene TRBJ1-1; a weak D match, TRBD1 (6 bases). Germline CDR1 reads MDHEN; CDR2 reads SYDVKM. The CDR3 runs to 13 residues. Trimming removed 7 bases at V and 11 bases at J, with 20 bases between. Here the CDR3 reads CASIQTGPGDAFF. Here the CDR3 DNA reads TGTGCCAGCATTCAGACAGGACCCGGGGATGCTTTCTTT.

The chain recombines TRBV30 with TRBJ2-3; 10 bases are a match to TRBD2. From germline, CDR1 is GTSNPN and CDR2 SVGIG (reference sequence). CDR3 length: 15 amino acids. Germline trimming cut 7 bases from V and 2 bases from J; bases unmatched to any gene: 9. The CDR3 DNA is TGTGCCTTCTCCCCCCTAGCGGGGGCCACAGATACGCAGTATTTT. As protein: CAFSPLAGATDTQYF. Full variable domain (rest looked up from reference TRBV30 and TRBJ2-3): SQTIHQWPATLVQPVGSPLSLECTVEGTSNPNLYWYRQAAGRGLQLLFYSVGIGQISSEVPQNLSASRPQDRQFILSSKKLLLSDSGFYLCAFSPLAGATDTQYFGPGTRLTVL.

The V and J genes are TRBV7-6 and TRBJ2-3, with 8 bases that match TRBD2. This CDR3 comprises 16 residues. Germline CDR1 and CDR2: SGHVS and FNYEAQ. V lost 2 bases and J lost 0; bases outside the gene matches: 4. CDR3 amino acids: CASSLRAGVSTDTQYF. The DNA for the CDR3 is TGTGCCAGCAGCTTAAGAGCGGGGGTCAGCACAGATACGCAGTATTTT. Based on the CDR3 plus reference TRBV7-6 and TRBJ2-3, the full variable domain is GAGVSQSPRYKVTKRGQDVALRCDPISGHVSLYWYRQALGQGPEFLTYFNYEAQQDKSGLPNDRFSAERPEGSISTLTIQRTEQRDSAMYRCASSLRAGVSTDTQYFGPGTRLTVL.

The V gene is TRBV11-2, the J gene TRBJ2-3, with 11 bases aligning to TRBD2. The V segment lost 5 bases and the J segment 2 bases; nucleotides outside the gene matches: 9. CDR1 and CDR2 from the germline V gene are SGHAT and FQNNGV. The CDR3 spans 17 residues. This CDR3 is CASSPDGLAGPTDTQYF. Here the CDR3 DNA reads TGTGCCAGCAGCCCCGACGGACTAGCGGGTCCCACAGATACGCAGTATTTT.

The DNA of the CDR3 is TGTGCCAGCATCGGTACAGCAGGCTATGGCTACACCTTC. It encodes CASIGTAGYGYTF. The chain combines TRBV6-5 with TRBJ1-2; D remains unclear. Trimming stripped 7 bases from V and 4 bases from J, with 13 bases between. The CDR3 is 13 residues long. The V gene's germline CDR1 is MNHEY and CDR2 SVGAGI.

V is TRBV28 and J is TRBJ2-1; tentatively, D is TRBD1 (6 bases). Germline loops: CDR1 MDHEN, CDR2 SYDVKM. Trimming took off 1 base at V and 7 bases at J, with 11 bases between the two ends. The length of the CDR3 is 14 residues. The CDR3 here is CASSLLVQGNEQFF. The DNA of the CDR3 is TGTGCCAGCAGTTTATTAGTGCAGGGGAATGAGCAGTTCTTC.

The CDR3 reads CASSLRPGDSGYTF. In DNA form, the CDR3 reads TGTGCCAGCAGCTTAAGGCCCGGGGACTCCGGCTACACCTTC. This chain joins TRBV7-2 and TRBJ1-2, with D maybe TRBD1 (5 bases). With 2 bases removed from V and 8 bases from J, the gap between germline ends came to 15 bases. The germline gives CDR1 SGHTA, CDR2 FQGNSA. The CDR3 runs 14 residues.

This clone was recorded once. J is TRBJ2-7 and V is TRBV5-1; 8 bases map to TRBD1. The CDR3 spans 15 residues. J lost 0 bases, V lost 5 bases, and 7 bases had no gene match. CDR1 is SGHRS, CDR2 YFSETQ, per germline. For the CDR3, the DNA is TGCGCCAGCAGTCCGGCCGGGACAGGCTCCTACGAGCAGTACTTC. Its translation: CASSPAGTGSYEQYF. The variable domain in full, with the rest retrieved from reference TRBV5-1 and TRBJ2-7, is KAGVTQTPRYLIKTRGQQVTLSCSPISGHRSVSWYQQTPGQGLQFLFEYFSETQRNKGNFPGRFSGRQFSNSRSEMNVSTLELGDSALYLCASSPAGTGSYEQYFGPGTRLTVT.

V is TRBV5-4 and J is TRBJ2-2, with a possible D match to TRBD1 (6 bases). Germline V gives CDR1 SGHNT, CDR2 YYREEE (reference sequence). CDR3 length equals 15 residues. V was cut by 5 bases and J by 3 bases, with 14 bases left in between. The CDR3 reads CASSSGVVDTGELFF. DNA for the CDR3: TGTGCCAGCAGTTCAGGGGTTGTAGACACCGGGGAGCTGTTTTTT.

The chain joins TRBV18 to TRBJ1-5, with 7 positions matching TRBD1. This CDR3 is 16 amino acids long. Germline V CDR1 and CDR2: KGHSH, LQKENI. Trimming removed 6 bases from V and 2 bases from J; junction bases left unmatched: 10. The CDR3 sequence is CASSLGQDGGNQPQHF. The CDR3 coding sequence is TGTGCCAGCTCGCTTGGACAGGACGGGGGCAATCAGCCCCAGCATTTT.

The rearrangement joins TRBV4-2 to TRBJ1-2, with a possible D match to TRBD1 (6 bases). This CDR3 comprises 12 residues. Germline lookup yields CDR1 LGHNA and CDR2 YNFKEQ. Trimming removed 5 bases from V and 7 bases from J, with 11 bases in between. The CDR3 DNA sequence: TGTGCCAGCAGCGCAAACAGGGCTGGCTACACCTTC. Its translation is CASSANRAGYTF.

The chain is built from TRBV11-2 and TRBJ1-2; D remains unclear. V lost 4 bases, J lost 8 bases, and 11 bases lay in between. The CDR3 contains 12 residues. Germline V gene lookup returns CDR1 SGHAT and CDR2 FQNNGV. The CDR3 is CASSSQIVGYTF. CDR3 bases: TGTGCCAGCAGCTCCCAGATCGTCGGCTACACCTTC.

V and J are TRBV11-3 and TRBJ2-1; the D gene is possibly TRBD1 (5 bases). Germline loops: CDR1 SGHNT, CDR2 YENEEA. CDR3 length: 14 amino acids. The germline V and J ends were trimmed by 2 bases and 5 bases, with 10 bases remaining between them. The CDR3: CASSLSQGHNEQFF. For the CDR3, the DNA is TGTGCCAGCAGCTTATCGCAGGGCCACAATGAGCAGTTCTTC.

The V call is TRBV10-3, the J call TRBJ2-2, with D perhaps TRBD1 (6 bases). V was shortened by 6 bases and J by 6 bases, with 11 bases between the two germline ends. The CDR3 has 13 amino acids. The germline CDR1 and CDR2 sequences are ENHRY and SYGVKD. CDR3 in amino acids: CAISVQGSGELFF. DNA for the CDR3: TGTGCCATCAGCGTACAGGGATCCGGGGAGCTGTTTTTT.

CDR3 bases: TGTGCCAGCAGCCTAGAGGGCGGGGGATCTCCCTCCTACGAGCAGTACTTC. It encodes CASSLEGGGSPSYEQYF. The chain joins TRBV7-2 to TRBJ2-7; 7 nucleotides align to TRBD2. The CDR3 has 17 residues. V lost 5 bases and J lost 0; bases outside the gene matches: 13. Per germline, CDR1 SGHTA and CDR2 FQGNSA.

This clone is hyperexpanded (1% or more) by share. The chain's CDR3 is CASNPGAGVDYEQYF. The CDR3 nucleotides are TGTGCCAGCAACCCAGGGGCAGGAGTAGACTACGAGCAGTACTTC. This chain joins TRBV6-2 or TRBV6-3 and TRBJ2-7; TRBD1 is a possible D gene (6 bases). Germline assignment: CDR1 MNHEY and CDR2 SVGEGT. The V end was cut by 7 bases, the J end by 3 bases, with 19 bases between. The CDR3 runs to 15 residues.

V is TRBV19 and J is TRBJ1-2; D is unresolved. From germline, CDR1 is LNHDA and CDR2 SQIVND (reference sequence). The CDR3 covers 10 residues. V was cut by 6 bases and J by 9 bases, with 8 bases left in between. In DNA, the CDR3 is TGTGCCAGTAGATTTAGAAGCTACACCTTC. This gives the protein CASRFRSYTF.

The rearrangement links TRBV29-1 to TRBJ2-7, with D perhaps TRBD2 (5 bases). This CDR3 comprises 13 residues. V lost 4 bases, J lost 2 bases, and 12 bases lay in between. The germline CDR1 and CDR2 sequences are SQVTM and ANQGSEA. CDR3 coding DNA: TGCAGCGTTGGCTCCAGCGGCACCTACGAGCAGTACTTC. Translating it yields CSVGSSGTYEQYF.

The sample holds one count of this clone. This chain connects TRBV30 to TRBJ1-5, with D unresolved. Germline CDR1 and CDR2: GTSNPN and SVGIG (reference sequence). This CDR3 is built from 13 residues. The V and J ends lost 2 bases and 6 bases respectively, with 11 bases between them. CDR3 protein: CAWSSGSGQPQHF. CDR3 DNA: TGTGCCTGGAGTTCGGGGTCCGGTCAGCCCCAGCATTTT.

This clone was found once. The chain combines TRBV5-8 with TRBJ2-5, with 9 bases that match TRBD1. This CDR3 spans 14 amino acids. Per germline, CDR1 SGHTS and CDR2 YDEGEE. With 0 bases clipped from V and 4 bases from J, the junction kept 1 base outside the gene matches. CDR3 residues: CASSLDRGRETQYF. Written as DNA, the CDR3 is TGTGCCAGCAGCTTGGACAGGGGGCGAGAGACCCAGTACTTC.

This chain uses TRBV7-8 with TRBJ1-2; possibly TRBD1 for D (6 bases). CDR3 length: 15 residues. Germline assignment: CDR1 SGHVS and CDR2 FQNEAQ. V was trimmed by 5 bases and J by 4 bases, leaving 17 bases between them. Written as DNA, the CDR3 is TGTGCCAGCAGCCCGAGGGCGGAAGGGGGCTATGGCTACACCTTC. It encodes CASSPRAEGGYGYTF.

The chain recombines TRBV28 with TRBJ1-5; weak D call: TRBD1 (5 bases). Germline CDR1 is MDHEN and CDR2 is SYDVKM. The CDR3 runs to 17 residues. Trimming took 6 bases from V and 0 from J, leaving 18 bases between them. Written as DNA, the CDR3 is TGTGCCAGCAGCCTCCTTCGGCGGGGGAATAGCAATCAGCCCCAGCATTTT. Its translation: CASSLLRRGNSNQPQHF. Looking up the rest from reference TRBV28 and TRBJ1-5 gives the full variable domain: DVKVTQSSRYLVKRTGEKVFLECVQDMDHENMFWYRQDPGLGLRLIYFSYDVKMKEKGDIPEGYSVSREKKERFSLILESASTNQTSMYLCASSLLRRGNSNQPQHFGDGTRLSIL.

V and J are TRBV19 and TRBJ2-1, with 7 positions matching TRBD1. In germline, CDR1 is LNHDA, CDR2 SQIVND (reference sequence). Germline trimming cut 7 bases from V and 2 bases from J; bases unmatched to any gene: 2. The CDR3 runs 13 residues. Here the CDR3 reads CASKQGPYNEQFF. The CDR3 DNA follows: TGTGCCAGTAAACAGGGGCCCTACAATGAGCAGTTCTTC.

This chain links TRBV5-1 with TRBJ2-5; 9 positions agree with TRBD1. V lost 0 bases, J lost 5 bases, and 2 bases stayed unmatched. This CDR3 contains 14 residues. Germline V CDR1 and CDR2: SGHRS, YFSETQ. The CDR3 coding sequence is TGCGCCAGCAGCTTGGAACAGGGGGCCGAGACCCAGTACTTC. Its translation: CASSLEQGAETQYF. Filled out from reference TRBV5-1 and TRBJ2-5, the complete variable domain reads KAGVTQTPRYLIKTRGQQVTLSCSPISGHRSVSWYQQTPGQGLQFLFEYFSETQRNKGNFPGRFSGRQFSNSRSEMNVSTLELGDSALYLCASSLEQGAETQYFGPGTRLLVL.

The chain employs TRBV28 and TRBJ1-1; no definite D call. This CDR3 region has 15 residues. Between the trimmed V and J ends, which lost 6 bases and 3 bases, there was a span of 17 bases. CDR1 is MDHEN, CDR2 SYDVKM, per germline. The CDR3 sequence: CASSPEREFDTEAFF. The CDR3 nucleotides are TGTGCCAGCAGCCCCGAGAGGGAATTCGACACTGAAGCTTTCTTT.

The chain is built from TRBV5-1 and TRBJ2-1; TRBD2 matches at 13 bases. The CDR3 runs to 19 residues. Germline CDR1 and CDR2: SGHRS and YFSETQ. Trimming took 0 bases from V and 0 from J; bases not matched to a gene: 6. The CDR3 sequence is CASSLETSGRWGSYNEQFF. DNA of the CDR3: TGCGCCAGCAGCTTGGAGACTAGCGGGAGGTGGGGCTCCTACAATGAGCAGTTCTTC.

J is TRBJ2-4 and V is TRBV3-1 (or the pseudogene TRBV3-2); D unresolved. CDR1 and CDR2 (germline): LGHDT, YNNKEL (reference sequence). This CDR3 region has 11 residues. The germline V and J ends were trimmed by 2 bases and 9 bases, with 5 bases remaining between them. CDR3 DNA sequence: TGTGCCAGCAGCCAAAACGGCATTCAGTACTTC. Translating it yields CASSQNGIQYF.

This chain uses TRBV6-2 or TRBV6-3 with TRBJ1-2; no clear D gene. CDR1 is MNHEY, CDR2 SVGEGT, per germline. Trimming removed 6 bases from V and 4 bases from J, with 21 bases in between. CDR3 size: 16 residues. This CDR3 is CASSHSSGQFFYGYTF. DNA of the CDR3: TGTGCCAGCAGCCACTCAAGTGGGCAATTCTTCTATGGCTACACCTTC.

The chain joins TRBV10-1 to TRBJ2-7, with 10 bases aligning to TRBD2. The germline V gene encodes CDR1 WNHNN and CDR2 SYGVQD (reference sequence). The CDR3 is 15 amino acids. With V trimmed by 7 bases and J by 5 bases, 11 bases remained unmatched. The CDR3 protein is CASTASGRRANEQYF. CDR3 bases: TGCGCCAGCACGGCTAGCGGGAGAAGGGCAAACGAGCAGTACTTC.

The sample holds a few counts of this clone. The CDR3 loop reads CASSRERTASYEQYF. The CDR3 nucleotides are TGTGCCAGCAGTCGGGAAAGGACGGCCTCCTACGAGCAGTACTTC. The chain recombines TRBV6-2 or TRBV6-3 with TRBJ2-7; weak D call: TRBD2 (5 bases). The germline CDR1 and CDR2 sequences are MNHEY and SVGEGT. The CDR3 contains 15 residues. V was pared by 5 bases and J by 0 bases, with 14 bases between.

The rearrangement joins TRBV9 to TRBJ1-4; no clear D. Germline CDR1 reads SGDLS; CDR2 reads YYNGEE. This CDR3 comprises 14 residues. V lost 2 bases and J lost 0, with 5 bases in between. The CDR3 here is CASSVQTTNEKLFF. CDR3 sequence (DNA): TGTGCCAGCAGCGTGCAGACAACTAATGAAAAACTGTTTTTT.